These 8 T cell receptor beta chains were sequenced from one sample in a study of T cell responses to AZD1222 COVID-19 vaccine (dated by TCRdb to about 2021). The receptor library was made with the immunoSEQ multiplex PCR assay. What TCRdb holds here is the immuneACCESS table cut down to in-frame rearrangements. Part of the clones is not present; checked against another copy, under half of the missing clones reflect an unresolved V gene, and the others are unexplained. The sample data list 100,000 to 150,000 clones, and 90% to 95% of these were observed just once. Of the sample, 2.8% falls within the top ten clones. In the paper's terms, the time point label means: baseline before first vaccination. The sample was peripheral blood, taken on day 0 of AZD1222 vaccination. Receptor source: an adult in good health.

The rearrangement uses TRBV18 and TRBJ2-7; possible D gene TRBD1, 5 bases. The germline V gene encodes CDR1 KGHSH and CDR2 LQKENI. This CDR3 has 14 residues. Trimming removed 3 bases from V and 1 base from J, with 10 bases in between. DNA for the CDR3: TGTGCCAGCTCACCCGCAGGGTCGTCCTACGAGCAGTACTTC. Translating gives CASSPAGSSYEQYF.

CDR3 DNA: TGTGCCAGCAGGGGTCTAGATACGCAGTATTTT. It yields the protein CASRGLDTQYF. The chain uses TRBV12-3 or TRBV12-4 and TRBJ2-3; D remains unclear. The CDR3 has 11 amino acids. The germline V and J ends were trimmed by 6 bases and 5 bases, with 6 bases remaining between them.

The rearrangement joins TRBV18 to TRBJ1-5, with no clear D. The CDR3 extends over 12 amino acids. Trimming left V 3 bases short and J 4 bases short, with 4 bases between. The germline V gene encodes CDR1 KGHSH and CDR2 LQKENI. The CDR3 is CASSPPNQPQHF. DNA of the CDR3: TGTGCCAGCTCACCCCCGAATCAGCCCCAGCATTTT.

The CDR3 loop is CASSELDEQFF. CDR3 coding DNA: TGTGCCAGCAGTGAACTGGATGAGCAGTTCTTC. The V gene is TRBV6-1, the J gene TRBJ2-1; D remains unclear. CDR1 MNHNS and CDR2 SASEGT come from the germline V gene. V lost 2 bases, J lost 8 bases, and 4 bases lay in between. The CDR3 is 11 residues long.

V usage is TRBV4-2 and J usage is TRBJ2-7; D gene unclear. Trimming took 0 bases from V and 7 from J, leaving 16 bases between them. Germline V gives CDR1 LGHNA, CDR2 YNFKEQ. The CDR3 spans 15 residues. CDR3 DNA: TGTGCCAGCAGCCAAGATCAGGTCGGTCCGAGGGAGCAGTACTTC. Its protein product is CASSQDQVGPREQYF.

The V and J genes are TRBV24-1 and TRBJ1-5; the D is unclear. The germline V and J ends were trimmed by 7 bases and 5 bases, with 17 bases remaining between them. Germline-derived CDR1 and CDR2 are KGHDR and SFDVKD. CDR3 size: 15 residues. The CDR3 DNA is TGTGCCACCAGGCTGCGGCGGATCCGGCATCAGCCCCAGCATTTT. As protein: CATRLRRIRHQPQHF.

This chain uses TRBV12-3 or TRBV12-4 with TRBJ2-7; D possibly corresponds to TRBD1 (5 bases). CDR3 length: 13 amino acids. Deletions cut 6 bases from V and 2 bases from J, with 11 bases between. This CDR3 reads CASSPRVPYEQYF. DNA for the CDR3: TGTGCCAGCAGCCCCAGGGTACCCTACGAGCAGTACTTC.

The genes are TRBV7-3 and TRBJ1-1; perhaps TRBD1 as D (5 bases). Germline lookup yields CDR1 SGHTA and CDR2 FQGTGA. The CDR3 extends over 13 amino acids. Trimming left V 5 bases short and J 1 base short, with 8 bases between. The CDR3: CASSAGGNTEAFF. Here the CDR3 DNA reads TGTGCCAGCAGCGCCGGGGGGAACACTGAAGCTTTCTTT.